These 14 T cell receptor beta chains came from one sample sequenced in a study of technical replicates of blood from a few donors. TCRdb keeps only in-frame clones here, not all; method: immunoSEQ multiplex PCR. This sample yields 60,000 to 65,000 clones, of which more than 75% are seen a single time; around 4.9% belongs to the top ten. Sequenced input: PBMCs. The receptor source for this set is a human donor in good health. Some clones in this sample may be carry-over from other donors' samples.

V and J are TRBV25-1 and TRBJ1-1; D is ambiguous. Trimming stripped 8 bases from V and 10 bases from J, with 11 bases between. From germline, CDR1 is MGHDK and CDR2 SYGVNS. This CDR3 comprises 10 residues. CDR3 sequence reads: CASGASGAFF. The CDR3 nucleotides read TGTGCCAGCGGTGCGTCCGGAGCTTTCTTT.

The chain has TRBV4-2 and TRBJ2-5, with TRBD1 identical over 7 bases. V lost 4 bases, J lost 2 bases, and 4 bases stayed unmatched. Germline V gene data show CDR1 as LGHNA and CDR2 as YNFKEQ. The CDR3 extends over 14 amino acids. The CDR3 region has the DNA TGTGCCAGCAGCCCTGGGGGACAGCAAGAGACCCAGTACTTC. Translation: CASSPGGQQETQYF.

The V call is TRBV4-1, the J call TRBJ1-5; possible D gene TRBD1, 5 bases. The CDR3 contains 15 residues. The germline V gene has CDR1 MGHRA and CDR2 YSYEKL. V gave up 1 base and J gave up 6 bases, with 13 bases separating them. CDR3 residues: CASSQASGGFQPQHF. Written as DNA, the CDR3 is TGCGCCAGCAGCCAAGCATCCGGGGGGTTTCAGCCCCAGCATTTT.

V usage is TRBV5-6 and J usage is TRBJ1-1; possible D gene TRBD1, 6 bases. Per the germline V gene, CDR1 is SGHDT and CDR2 is YYEEEE. The V end lost 2 bases, the J end lost 0 bases, and 8 bases lay between the germline ends. This CDR3 is built from 14 residues. CDR3 in amino acids: CASSFGGLNTEAFF. In nucleotides, the CDR3 is TGTGCCAGCAGCTTCGGGGGGCTGAACACTGAAGCTTTCTTT.

The chain is built from TRBV18 and TRBJ2-5; D gene unclear. Trimming left V 2 bases short and J 3 bases short, with 7 bases between. The CDR3 sequence is 13 residues long. Germline values: CDR1 KGHSH, CDR2 LQKENI. The CDR3 sequence: CASSPTLKETQYF. The CDR3, as DNA: TGTGCCAGCTCACCAACTTTAAAAGAGACCCAGTACTTC. The entire variable domain, with the rest obtained from reference TRBV18 and TRBJ2-5, is as follows: NAGVMQNPRHLVRRRGQEARLRCSPMKGHSHVYWYRQLPEEGLKFMVYLQKENIIDESGMPKERFSAEFPKEGPSILRIQQVVRGDSAAYFCASSPTLKETQYFGPGTRLLVL.

This rearrangement joins TRBV19 to TRBJ1-1; 7 nucleotides align to TRBD1. The ends lost 4 bases at V and 1 base at J; junction bases unmatched: 3. This CDR3 comprises 14 residues. Germline V gene sequence: CDR1 LNHDA, CDR2 SQIVND (reference sequence). In DNA, the CDR3 is TGTGCCAGTAGTACTCGACAGGGGAACACTGAAGCTTTCTTT. Protein product: CASSTRQGNTEAFF.

The chain joins TRBV2 to TRBJ1-2, with D possibly matching TRBD1 (5 bases). V gave up 0 bases and J gave up 4 bases, with 12 bases separating them. The CDR3 loop spans 15 amino acids. Germline V gene sequence: CDR1 SNHLY, CDR2 FYNNEI. The CDR3 DNA reads as TGTGCCAGCAGTGAAGCAAGGGGCGTGGGCTATGGCTACACCTTC. Protein sequence: CASSEARGVGYGYTF.

A word on this clone: At one end, the junction sequence differs from germline, possibly due to a read error. The chain uses TRBV2 and TRBJ1-4; D gene unclear. The V gene's germline CDR1 is SNHLY and CDR2 FYNNEI. The CDR3 is 11 residues long. CDR3 amino acids: CASSARESLDF. The DNA for the CDR3 is TGTGCCAGCAGTGCCCGGGAATCCTTGGATTTT. The whole variable domain, remainder taken from reference TRBV2 and TRBJ1-4, is EPEVTQTPSHQVTQMGQEVILRCVPISNHLYFYWYRQILGQKVEFLVSFYNNEISEKSEIFDDQFSVERPDGSNFTLKIRSTKLEDSAMYFCASSARESLDFGSGTQLSVL.

The rearrangement links TRBV2 to TRBJ2-2; a weak D match, TRBD2 (5 bases). The CDR3 has 14 amino acids. The V gene lost 3 bases and the J gene lost 6 bases, with 11 bases spanning the gap. CDR1 SNHLY and CDR2 FYNNEI come from the germline V gene. The CDR3 sequence: CASSEREYAGELFF. The CDR3 DNA sequence: TGTGCCAGCAGTGAGAGGGAGTACGCCGGGGAGCTGTTTTTT.

This chain links TRBV5-8 with TRBJ2-1, with 7 nucleotides matching TRBD2. V dropped 2 bases and J dropped 0; count of bases not matched to a gene: 5. Looked up from germline, CDR1 is SGHTS and CDR2 is YDEGEE. This CDR3 contains 16 residues. CDR3 DNA: TGTGCCAGCAGCTTCGGGGGGATAAGCTCCTACAATGAGCAGTTCTTC. Translating gives CASSFGGISSYNEQFF.

The chain couples TRBV5-8 to TRBJ1-1; D gene uncertain. The CDR3 has 14 amino acids. The germline gives CDR1 SGHTS, CDR2 YDEGEE. Trimming shortened V by 4 bases and J by 7 bases, and 17 bases separated the two germline ends. The CDR3 region is CASSGHRGGGEAFF. The CDR3, as DNA: TGTGCCAGCAGCGGGCACAGAGGAGGCGGTGAAGCTTTCTTT. The variable domain in full, completed from reference TRBV5-8 and TRBJ1-1, reads EAGVTQSPTHLIKTRGQQATLRCSPISGHTSVYWYQQALGLGLQFLLWYDEGEERNRGNFPPRFSGRQFPNYSSELNVNALELEDSALYLCASSGHRGGGEAFFGQGTRLTVV.

The J gene is TRBJ2-5, the V gene TRBV7-2, with TRBD1 identical over 11 bases. CDR1 and CDR2 from the germline V gene are SGHTA and FQGNSA. The CDR3 consists of 14 residues. The V and J ends lost 1 base and 7 bases, in that order; junction bases with no gene match: 2. The CDR3 coding sequence is TGTGCCAGCAGCTTAGGGACAGGGGGCGGGACCCAGTACTTC. It yields the protein CASSLGTGGGTQYF.

The chain uses TRBV4-3 and TRBJ1-2; no firm D call. This CDR3 contains 15 residues. V lost 0 bases and J lost 5, with 13 bases in between. Germline V lookup: CDR1 LGHNA, CDR2 YSLEER. CDR3 sequence: CASSQDRLQRYGYTF. The DNA for the CDR3 is TGCGCCAGCAGCCAAGATAGGCTCCAGCGGTATGGCTACACCTTC.

This clone showed up just once. The CDR3 spells CASSQAGYAYEQYF. Here the CDR3 DNA reads TGCGCCAGCAGCCAGGCGGGCTATGCCTACGAGCAGTACTTC. V usage is TRBV4-3 and J usage is TRBJ2-7; D might be TRBD2 (5 bases). CDR1 is LGHNA and CDR2 is YSLEER in the germline V gene. V was shortened by 3 bases and J by 2 bases, with 11 bases between the two germline ends. The length of the CDR3 is 14 residues.